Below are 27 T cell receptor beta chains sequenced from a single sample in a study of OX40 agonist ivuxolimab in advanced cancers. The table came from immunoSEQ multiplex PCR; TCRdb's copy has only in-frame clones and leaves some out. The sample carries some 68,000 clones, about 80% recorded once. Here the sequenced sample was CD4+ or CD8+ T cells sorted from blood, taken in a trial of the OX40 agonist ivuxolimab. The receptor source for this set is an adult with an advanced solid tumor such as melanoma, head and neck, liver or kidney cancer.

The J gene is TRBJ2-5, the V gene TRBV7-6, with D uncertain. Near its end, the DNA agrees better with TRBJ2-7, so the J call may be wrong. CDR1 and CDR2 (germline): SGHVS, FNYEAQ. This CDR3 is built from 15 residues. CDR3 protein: CASTPLPDASYEQYF. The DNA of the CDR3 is TGTGCCAGCACCCCACTCCCGGACGCCTCCTACGAGCAGTACTTC.

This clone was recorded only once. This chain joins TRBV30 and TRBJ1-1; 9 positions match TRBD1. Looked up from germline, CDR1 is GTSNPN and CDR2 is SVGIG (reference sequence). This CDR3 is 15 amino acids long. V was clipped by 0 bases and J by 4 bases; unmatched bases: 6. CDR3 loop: CAWSVGTGSSTEAFF. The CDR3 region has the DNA TGTGCCTGGAGTGTAGGGACAGGGTCTTCCACTGAAGCTTTCTTT. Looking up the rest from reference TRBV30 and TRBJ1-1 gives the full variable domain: SQTIHQWPATLVQPVGSPLSLECTVEGTSNPNLYWYRQAAGRGLQLLFYSVGIGQISSEVPQNLSASRPQDRQFILSSKKLLLSDSGFYLCAWSVGTGSSTEAFFGQGTRLTVV.

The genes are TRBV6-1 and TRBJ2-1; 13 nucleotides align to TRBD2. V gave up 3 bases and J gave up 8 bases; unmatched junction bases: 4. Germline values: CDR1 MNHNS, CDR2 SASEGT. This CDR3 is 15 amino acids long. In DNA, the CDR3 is TGTGCCAGCAGTGAGACTAGCGGGGGGCCTTATGAGCAGTTCTTC. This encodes CASSETSGGPYEQFF.

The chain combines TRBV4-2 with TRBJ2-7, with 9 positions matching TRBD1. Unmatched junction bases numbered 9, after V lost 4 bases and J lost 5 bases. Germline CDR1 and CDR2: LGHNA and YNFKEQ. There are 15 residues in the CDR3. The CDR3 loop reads CASSLKGDRGNEQYF. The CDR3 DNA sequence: TGTGCCAGCAGCCTAAAGGGCGACAGGGGGAACGAGCAGTACTTC.

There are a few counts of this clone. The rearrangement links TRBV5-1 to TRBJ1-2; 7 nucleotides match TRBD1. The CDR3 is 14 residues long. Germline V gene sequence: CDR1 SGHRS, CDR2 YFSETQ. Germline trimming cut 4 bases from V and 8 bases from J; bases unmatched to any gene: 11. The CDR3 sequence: CASSENRGAKGYTF. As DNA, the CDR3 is TGCGCCAGCAGCGAAAACAGGGGCGCCAAAGGCTACACCTTC.

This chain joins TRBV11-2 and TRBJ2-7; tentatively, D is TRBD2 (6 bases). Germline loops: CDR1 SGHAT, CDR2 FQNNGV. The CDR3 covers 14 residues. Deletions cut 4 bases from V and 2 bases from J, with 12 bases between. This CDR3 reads CASSSPRRAYEQYF. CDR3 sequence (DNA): TGTGCCAGCAGCTCCCCCAGGAGGGCCTACGAGCAGTACTTC. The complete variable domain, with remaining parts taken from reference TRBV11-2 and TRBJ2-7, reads EAGVAQSPRYKIIEKRQSVAFWCNPISGHATLYWYQQILGQGPKLLIQFQNNGVVDDSQLPKDRFSAERLKGVDSTLKIQPAKLEDSAVYLCASSSPRRAYEQYFGPGTRLTVT.

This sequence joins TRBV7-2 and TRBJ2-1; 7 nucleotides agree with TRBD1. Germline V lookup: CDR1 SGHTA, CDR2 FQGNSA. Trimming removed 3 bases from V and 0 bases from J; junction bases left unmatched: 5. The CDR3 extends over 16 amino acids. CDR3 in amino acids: CASSLMTGSSYNEQFF. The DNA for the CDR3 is TGTGCCAGCAGCTTGATGACAGGGAGCTCCTACAATGAGCAGTTCTTC.

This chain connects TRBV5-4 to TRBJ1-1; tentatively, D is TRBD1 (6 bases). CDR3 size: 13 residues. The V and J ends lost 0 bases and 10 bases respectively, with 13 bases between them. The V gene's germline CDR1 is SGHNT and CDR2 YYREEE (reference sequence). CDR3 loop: CASSLAAGAGAFF. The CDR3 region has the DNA TGTGCCAGCAGCTTGGCGGCGGGGGCGGGAGCTTTCTTT.

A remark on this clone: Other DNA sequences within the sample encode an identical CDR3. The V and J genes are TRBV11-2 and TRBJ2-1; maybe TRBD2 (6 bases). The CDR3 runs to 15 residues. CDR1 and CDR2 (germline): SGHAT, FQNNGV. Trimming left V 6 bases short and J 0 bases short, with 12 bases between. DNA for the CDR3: TGTGCCAGCAGTAAGCGGGTGACCTCCTACAATGAGCAGTTCTTC. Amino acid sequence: CASSKRVTSYNEQFF.

DNA for the CDR3: TGTGCCATCAGGCCGGACGGGGAGGGGGACATTCAGTACTTC. Its translation: CAIRPDGEGDIQYF. The chain employs TRBV10-3 and TRBJ2-4; weak D call: TRBD2 (7 bases). The CDR3 has 14 amino acids. Trimming removed 6 bases at V and 8 bases at J, with 17 bases between. Germline loops: CDR1 ENHRY, CDR2 SYGVKD.

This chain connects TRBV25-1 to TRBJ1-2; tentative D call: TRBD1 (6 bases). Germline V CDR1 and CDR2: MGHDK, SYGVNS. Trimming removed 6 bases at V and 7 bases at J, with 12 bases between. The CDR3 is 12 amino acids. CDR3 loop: CASSPGGGGYTF. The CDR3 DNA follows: TGTGCCAGCAGCCCGGGGGGCGGTGGCTACACCTTC.

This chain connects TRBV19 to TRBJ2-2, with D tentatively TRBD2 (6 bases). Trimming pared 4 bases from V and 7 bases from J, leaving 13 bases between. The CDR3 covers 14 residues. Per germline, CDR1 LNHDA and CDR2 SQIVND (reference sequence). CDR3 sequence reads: CASSRRGAGGELFF. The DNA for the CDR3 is TGTGCCAGTAGTAGGCGGGGTGCGGGCGGGGAGCTGTTTTTT.

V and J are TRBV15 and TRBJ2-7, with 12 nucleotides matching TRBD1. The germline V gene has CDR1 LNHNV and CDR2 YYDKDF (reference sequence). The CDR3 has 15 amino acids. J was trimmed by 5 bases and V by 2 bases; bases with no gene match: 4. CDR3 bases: TGTGCCACCAGCAGAACCGGGACAGGGGGCGACGAGCAGTACTTC. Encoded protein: CATSRTGTGGDEQYF.

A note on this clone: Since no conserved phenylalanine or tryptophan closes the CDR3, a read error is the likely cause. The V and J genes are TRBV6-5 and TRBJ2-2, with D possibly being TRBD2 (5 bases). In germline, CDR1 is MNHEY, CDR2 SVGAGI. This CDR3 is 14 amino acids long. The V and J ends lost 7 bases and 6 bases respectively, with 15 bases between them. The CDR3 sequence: CASTEGGYAGELFL. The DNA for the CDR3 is TGTGCCAGCACCGAGGGTGGTTATGCCGGGGAGCTGTTTCTT.

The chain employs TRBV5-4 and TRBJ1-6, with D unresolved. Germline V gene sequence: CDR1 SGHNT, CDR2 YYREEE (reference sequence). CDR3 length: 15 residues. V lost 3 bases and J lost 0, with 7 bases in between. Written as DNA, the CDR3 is TGTGCCAGCAGCTCGAGTAGCTCCTATAATTCACCCCTCCACTTT. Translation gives CASSSSSSYNSPLHF.

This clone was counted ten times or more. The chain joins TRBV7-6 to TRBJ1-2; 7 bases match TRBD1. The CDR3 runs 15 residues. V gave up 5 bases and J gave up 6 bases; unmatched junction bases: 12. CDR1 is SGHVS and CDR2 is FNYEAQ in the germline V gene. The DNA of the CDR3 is TGTGCCAGCAGCCGAACGACAGGGATTGAAAATGGCTACACCTTC. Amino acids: CASSRTTGIENGYTF.

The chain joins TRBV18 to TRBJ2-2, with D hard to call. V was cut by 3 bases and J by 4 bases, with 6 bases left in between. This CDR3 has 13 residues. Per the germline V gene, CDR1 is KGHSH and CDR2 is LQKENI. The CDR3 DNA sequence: TGTGCCAGCTCACCCACCTTCACCGGGGAGCTGTTTTTT. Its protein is CASSPTFTGELFF.

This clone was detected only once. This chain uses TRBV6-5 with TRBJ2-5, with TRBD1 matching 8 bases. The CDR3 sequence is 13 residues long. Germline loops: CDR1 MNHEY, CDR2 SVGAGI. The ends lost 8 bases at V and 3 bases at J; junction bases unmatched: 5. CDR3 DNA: TGTGCCAGCGCAGGGGGCCGGGAAGAGACCCAGTACTTC. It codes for CASAGGREETQYF.

The CDR3 DNA is TGTGCCAGCAGCCAAGTGACAGGGGGCGTGGGCACAGATACGCAGTATTTT. Translated: CASSQVTGGVGTDTQYF. J is TRBJ2-3 and V is TRBV28; 10 bases are a match to TRBD1. The germline CDR1 and CDR2 sequences are MDHEN and SYDVKM. V lost 6 bases, J lost 1 base, and 10 bases stayed unmatched. This CDR3 comprises 17 residues. Supplemented by reference TRBV28 and TRBJ2-3, the full variable domain reads DVKVTQSSRYLVKRTGEKVFLECVQDMDHENMFWYRQDPGLGLRLIYFSYDVKMKEKGDIPEGYSVSREKKERFSLILESASTNQTSMYLCASSQVTGGVGTDTQYFGPGTRLTVL.

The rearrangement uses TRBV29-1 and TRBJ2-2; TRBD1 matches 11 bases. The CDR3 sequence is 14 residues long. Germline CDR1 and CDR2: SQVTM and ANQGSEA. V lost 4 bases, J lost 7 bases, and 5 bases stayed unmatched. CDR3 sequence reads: CSVARDRGGGELFF. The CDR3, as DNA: TGCAGCGTTGCTAGGGACAGGGGGGGCGGGGAGCTGTTTTTT.

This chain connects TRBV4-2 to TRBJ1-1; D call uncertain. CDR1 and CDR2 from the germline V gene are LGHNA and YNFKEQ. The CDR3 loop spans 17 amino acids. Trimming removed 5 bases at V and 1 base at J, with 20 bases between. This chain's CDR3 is CASSSLDGPGENTEAFF. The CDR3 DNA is TGTGCCAGCAGCAGCCTGGATGGTCCTGGGGAGAACACTGAAGCTTTCTTT.

The CDR3 protein is CSASYNIGTDTQYF. CDR3 nucleotides: TGCAGCGCATCCTATAATATCGGGACAGATACGCAGTATTTT. The chain couples TRBV29-1 to TRBJ2-3, with unresolved D. CDR1 SQVTM and CDR2 ANQGSEA come from the germline V gene. The CDR3 spans 14 residues. V lost 7 bases, J lost 3 bases, and 17 bases lay in between.

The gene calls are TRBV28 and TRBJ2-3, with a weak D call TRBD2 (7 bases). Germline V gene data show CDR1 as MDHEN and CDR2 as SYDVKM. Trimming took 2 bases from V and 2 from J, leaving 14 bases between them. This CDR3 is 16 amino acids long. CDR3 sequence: CASSLGGASITDTQYF. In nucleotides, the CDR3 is TGTGCCAGCAGTTTAGGGGGGGCGAGCATCACAGATACGCAGTATTTT.

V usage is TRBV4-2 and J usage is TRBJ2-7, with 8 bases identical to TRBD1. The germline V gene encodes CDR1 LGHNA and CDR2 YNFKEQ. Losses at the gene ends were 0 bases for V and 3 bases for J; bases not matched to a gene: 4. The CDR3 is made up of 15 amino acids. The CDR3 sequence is CASSQDVQGDYEQYF. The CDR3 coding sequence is TGTGCCAGCAGCCAAGATGTACAGGGGGACTACGAGCAGTACTTC.

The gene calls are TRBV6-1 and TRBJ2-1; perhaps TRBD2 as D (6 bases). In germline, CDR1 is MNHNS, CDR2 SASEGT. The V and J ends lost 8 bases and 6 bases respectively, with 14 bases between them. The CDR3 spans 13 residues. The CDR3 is CASRRVGGNEQFF. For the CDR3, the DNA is TGTGCCAGCCGGAGGGTTGGGGGCAATGAGCAGTTCTTC.

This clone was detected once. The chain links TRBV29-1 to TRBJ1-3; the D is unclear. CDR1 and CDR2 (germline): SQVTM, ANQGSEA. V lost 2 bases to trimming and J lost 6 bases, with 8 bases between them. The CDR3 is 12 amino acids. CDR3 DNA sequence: TGCAGCGTTGAATACAGAGCAAACACCATATATTTT. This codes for CSVEYRANTIYF.

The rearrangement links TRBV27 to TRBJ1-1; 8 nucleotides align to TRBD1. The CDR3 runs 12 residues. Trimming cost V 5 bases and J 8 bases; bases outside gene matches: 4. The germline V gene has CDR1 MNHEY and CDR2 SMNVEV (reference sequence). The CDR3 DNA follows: TGTGCCAGCAGTCTACGACAGGGGGAAGCTTTCTTT. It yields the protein CASSLRQGEAFF.